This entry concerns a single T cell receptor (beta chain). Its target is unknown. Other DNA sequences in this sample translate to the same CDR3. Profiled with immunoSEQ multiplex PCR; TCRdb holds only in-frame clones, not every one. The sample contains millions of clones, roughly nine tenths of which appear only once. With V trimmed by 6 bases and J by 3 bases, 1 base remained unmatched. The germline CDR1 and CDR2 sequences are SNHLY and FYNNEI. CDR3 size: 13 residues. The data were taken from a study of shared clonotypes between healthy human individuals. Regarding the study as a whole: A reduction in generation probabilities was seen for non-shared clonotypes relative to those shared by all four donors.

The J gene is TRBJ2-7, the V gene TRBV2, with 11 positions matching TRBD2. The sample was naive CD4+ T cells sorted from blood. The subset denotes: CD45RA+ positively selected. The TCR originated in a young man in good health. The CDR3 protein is CASSGLAGYEQYF. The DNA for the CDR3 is TGTGCCAGCAGCGGACTAGCGGGCTACGAGCAGTACTTC.